This note documents a single T cell receptor (beta chain) sequence. Its target is not known. The sample originates from a study of radiation and T cells in renal cell carcinoma. The time point here: blood 2 weeks post-SBRT. The treatment denotes: 15 Gy SBRT to primary tumor, nephrectomy 4 weeks later. Radiation-treated patients gave blood at baseline, week 2 and week 4. Clear cell pathology was present in this patient's renal cell carcinoma. Germline V gene lookup returns CDR1 SGHRS and CDR2 YFSETQ. The CDR3 has 15 residues. The junction had 4 bases not matched to a gene; V was cut back by 0 bases and J by 4 bases. Study results and limitations: Pretreatment tumor biopsies were lacking, so baseline clonotypes are unknown. From baseline, blood top tumor clonotypes peaked at 2 weeks post-radiation.

The table came from immunoSEQ multiplex PCR; TCRdb's copy has only in-frame clones and leaves some out. The sample consists of 100,000 to 150,000 clones, around 85% of them appearing once. The rearrangement links TRBV5-1 to TRBJ1-1; TRBD1 matches at 9 bases. The input for sequencing was blood, taken from a patient whose treatment included radiotherapy and nephrectomy. The receptor comes from a man between 50 and 59 years old with renal cell carcinoma. This CDR3 reads CASSLEGQGGTEAFF. CDR3 DNA sequence: TGCGCCAGCAGCTTGGAGGGACAGGGAGGCACTGAAGCTTTCTTT.